These 7 T cell receptor beta chains share one sample of origin, sequenced in a study of CD8 T cells in ankylosing spondylitis. Study-wide results and caveats: There was a TCR beta motif, made of several highly homologous variants, that appeared characteristic of ankylosing spondylitis blood.

TCRdb analysed the 5' RACE reads with MiXCR anew, one entry per CDR3 protein. Of 650,000 to 800,000 distinct CDR3 sequences detected, about 20% appear once; the ten largest clones hold under 20%. These receptors' antigens are unknown. The sample comprised blood, either unsorted or a sorted T cell fraction (not recorded which). The receptors derive from a male donor with ankylosing spondylitis.

This clonotype has just a few counts. This chain uses TRBV12-3 or TRBV12-4 with TRBJ2-1; 7 bases agree with TRBD1. V gave up 6 bases and J gave up 8 bases; unmatched junction bases: 10. This CDR3 spans 14 amino acids. The CDR3 is CASSSPTGPDEQFF. For the CDR3, the DNA is TGTGCCAGCAGCTCTCCGACAGGGCCGGATGAGCAGTTCTTC.

This sequence joins TRBV4-2 and TRBJ1-2; 10 bases line up with TRBD1. This CDR3 contains 16 residues. CDR1 LGHNA and CDR2 YNFKEQ come from the germline V gene. Trimming removed 0 bases from V and 8 bases from J; junction bases left unmatched: 9. The CDR3 spells CASSQEPGQGRGGYTF. Written as DNA, the CDR3 is TGTGCCAGCAGCCAAGAACCGGGACAGGGGAGAGGAGGCTACACCTTC.

The V and J genes are TRBV12-3 or TRBV12-4 and TRBJ2-2; D possibly matches TRBD1 or TRBD2 (5 bases each). V lost 7 bases and J lost 4, with 19 bases in between. The CDR3 loop spans 16 amino acids. The CDR3 DNA reads as TGTGCCAGCAATCAGAGGGGTAGCGTTAGCACCGGGGAGCTGTTTTTT. Its protein is CASNQRGSVSTGELFF.

This clonotype was seen a handful of times. The genes are TRBV28 and TRBJ2-7, with 8 positions matching TRBD2. Trimming removed 4 bases from V and 1 base from J; junction bases left unmatched: 9. The germline CDR1 and CDR2 sequences are MDHEN and SYDVKM. The CDR3 sequence is 16 residues long. The CDR3: CASSSPSLAESYEQYF. The CDR3 nucleotides read TGTGCCAGCAGTTCACCGTCACTAGCGGAGTCCTACGAGCAGTACTTC.

In its sample, this clonotype was seen a few times. The chain combines TRBV5-1 with TRBJ2-5; TRBD2 matches at 8 bases. The CDR3 is 15 residues long. V shed 0 bases and J 6 bases; nucleotides not matched to a gene: 7. The germline V gene encodes CDR1 SGHRS and CDR2 YFSETQ. This CDR3 reads CASSLEREGRKTQYF. CDR3 sequence (DNA): TGCGCCAGCAGCTTGGAACGGGAGGGCCGGAAGACCCAGTACTTC.

This clonotype was detected a few times. The J gene is TRBJ2-3, the V gene TRBV9; a weak D match, TRBD1 (5 bases). Germline CDR1 is SGDLS and CDR2 is YYNGEE. The V end was cut by 4 bases, the J end by 1 base, with 16 bases between. The CDR3 totals 16 residues. In DNA form, the CDR3 reads TGTGCCAGCAGCCCAAGGGGCAGGGCCGGCACAGATACGCAGTATTTT. This translates into CASSPRGRAGTDTQYF. Using reference TRBV9 and TRBJ2-3 for the parts outside the CDR3, the full variable domain is DSGVTQTPKHLITATGQRVTLRCSPRSGDLSVYWYQQSLDQGLQFLIQYYNGEERAKGNILERFSAQQFPDLHSELNLSSLELGDSALYFCASSPRGRAGTDTQYFGPGTRLTVL.

The rearrangement joins TRBV2 to TRBJ2-7, with D uncertain. Germline loops: CDR1 SNHLY, CDR2 FYNNEI. The V gene lost 6 bases and the J gene lost 5 bases, with 11 bases spanning the gap. CDR3 length equals 12 residues. DNA for the CDR3: TGTGCCAGCAGGGGTTTTCTGGACGAGCAGTACTTC. It specifies CASRGFLDEQYF.